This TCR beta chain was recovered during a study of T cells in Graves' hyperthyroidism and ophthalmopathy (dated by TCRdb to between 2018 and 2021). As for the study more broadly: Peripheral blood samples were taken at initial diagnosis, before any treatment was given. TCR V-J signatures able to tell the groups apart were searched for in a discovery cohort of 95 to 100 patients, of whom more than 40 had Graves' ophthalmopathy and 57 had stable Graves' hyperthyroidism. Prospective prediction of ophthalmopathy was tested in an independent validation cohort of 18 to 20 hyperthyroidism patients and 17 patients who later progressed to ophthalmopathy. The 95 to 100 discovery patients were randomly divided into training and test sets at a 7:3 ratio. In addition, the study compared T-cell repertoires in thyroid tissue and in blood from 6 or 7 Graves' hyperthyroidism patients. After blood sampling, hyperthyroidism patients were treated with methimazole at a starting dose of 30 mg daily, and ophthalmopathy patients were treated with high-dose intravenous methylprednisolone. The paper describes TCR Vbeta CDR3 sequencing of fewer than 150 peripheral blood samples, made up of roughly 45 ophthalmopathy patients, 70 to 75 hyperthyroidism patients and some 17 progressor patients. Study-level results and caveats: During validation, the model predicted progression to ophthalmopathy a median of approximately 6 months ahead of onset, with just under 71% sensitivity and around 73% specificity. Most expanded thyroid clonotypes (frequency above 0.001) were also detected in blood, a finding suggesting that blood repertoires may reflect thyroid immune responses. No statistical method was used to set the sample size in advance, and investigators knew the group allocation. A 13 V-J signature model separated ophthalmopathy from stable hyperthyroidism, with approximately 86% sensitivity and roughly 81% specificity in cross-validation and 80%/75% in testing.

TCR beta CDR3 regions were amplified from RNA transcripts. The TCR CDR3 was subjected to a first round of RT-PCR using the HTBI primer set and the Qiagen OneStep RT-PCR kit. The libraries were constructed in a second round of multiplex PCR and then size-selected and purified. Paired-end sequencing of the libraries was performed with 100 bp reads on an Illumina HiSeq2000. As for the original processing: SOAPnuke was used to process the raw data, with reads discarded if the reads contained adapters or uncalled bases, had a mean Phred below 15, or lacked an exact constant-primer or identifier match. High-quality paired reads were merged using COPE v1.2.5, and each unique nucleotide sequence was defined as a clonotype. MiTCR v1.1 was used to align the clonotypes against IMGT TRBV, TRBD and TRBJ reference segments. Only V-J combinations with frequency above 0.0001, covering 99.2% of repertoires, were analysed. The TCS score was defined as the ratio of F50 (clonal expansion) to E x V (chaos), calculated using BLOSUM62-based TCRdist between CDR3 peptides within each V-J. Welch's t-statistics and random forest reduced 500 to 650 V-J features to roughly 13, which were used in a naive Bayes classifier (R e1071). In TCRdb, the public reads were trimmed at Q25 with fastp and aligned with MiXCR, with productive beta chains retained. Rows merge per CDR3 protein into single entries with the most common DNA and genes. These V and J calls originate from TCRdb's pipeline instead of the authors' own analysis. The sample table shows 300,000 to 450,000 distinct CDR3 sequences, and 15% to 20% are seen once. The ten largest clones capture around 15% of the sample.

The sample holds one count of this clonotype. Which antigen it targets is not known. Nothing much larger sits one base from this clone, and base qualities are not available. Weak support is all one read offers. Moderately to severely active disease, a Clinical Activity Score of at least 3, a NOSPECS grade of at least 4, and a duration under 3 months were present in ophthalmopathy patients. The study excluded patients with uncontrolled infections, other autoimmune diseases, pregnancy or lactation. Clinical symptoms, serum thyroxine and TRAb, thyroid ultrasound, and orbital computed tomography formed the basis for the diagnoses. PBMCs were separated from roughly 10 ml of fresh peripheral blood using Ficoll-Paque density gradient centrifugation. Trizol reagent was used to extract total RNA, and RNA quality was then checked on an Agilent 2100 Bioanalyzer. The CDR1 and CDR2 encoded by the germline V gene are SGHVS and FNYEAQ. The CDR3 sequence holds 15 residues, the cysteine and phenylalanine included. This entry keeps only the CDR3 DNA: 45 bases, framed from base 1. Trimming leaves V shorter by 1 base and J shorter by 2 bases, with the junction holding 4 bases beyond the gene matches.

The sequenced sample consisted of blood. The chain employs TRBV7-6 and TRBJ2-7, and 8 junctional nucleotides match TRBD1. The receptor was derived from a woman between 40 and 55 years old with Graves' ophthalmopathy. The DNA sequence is TGTGCCAGCAGCTTAGGGACAGGGATAACCTACGAGCAGTACTTC. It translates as CASSLGTGITYEQYF.